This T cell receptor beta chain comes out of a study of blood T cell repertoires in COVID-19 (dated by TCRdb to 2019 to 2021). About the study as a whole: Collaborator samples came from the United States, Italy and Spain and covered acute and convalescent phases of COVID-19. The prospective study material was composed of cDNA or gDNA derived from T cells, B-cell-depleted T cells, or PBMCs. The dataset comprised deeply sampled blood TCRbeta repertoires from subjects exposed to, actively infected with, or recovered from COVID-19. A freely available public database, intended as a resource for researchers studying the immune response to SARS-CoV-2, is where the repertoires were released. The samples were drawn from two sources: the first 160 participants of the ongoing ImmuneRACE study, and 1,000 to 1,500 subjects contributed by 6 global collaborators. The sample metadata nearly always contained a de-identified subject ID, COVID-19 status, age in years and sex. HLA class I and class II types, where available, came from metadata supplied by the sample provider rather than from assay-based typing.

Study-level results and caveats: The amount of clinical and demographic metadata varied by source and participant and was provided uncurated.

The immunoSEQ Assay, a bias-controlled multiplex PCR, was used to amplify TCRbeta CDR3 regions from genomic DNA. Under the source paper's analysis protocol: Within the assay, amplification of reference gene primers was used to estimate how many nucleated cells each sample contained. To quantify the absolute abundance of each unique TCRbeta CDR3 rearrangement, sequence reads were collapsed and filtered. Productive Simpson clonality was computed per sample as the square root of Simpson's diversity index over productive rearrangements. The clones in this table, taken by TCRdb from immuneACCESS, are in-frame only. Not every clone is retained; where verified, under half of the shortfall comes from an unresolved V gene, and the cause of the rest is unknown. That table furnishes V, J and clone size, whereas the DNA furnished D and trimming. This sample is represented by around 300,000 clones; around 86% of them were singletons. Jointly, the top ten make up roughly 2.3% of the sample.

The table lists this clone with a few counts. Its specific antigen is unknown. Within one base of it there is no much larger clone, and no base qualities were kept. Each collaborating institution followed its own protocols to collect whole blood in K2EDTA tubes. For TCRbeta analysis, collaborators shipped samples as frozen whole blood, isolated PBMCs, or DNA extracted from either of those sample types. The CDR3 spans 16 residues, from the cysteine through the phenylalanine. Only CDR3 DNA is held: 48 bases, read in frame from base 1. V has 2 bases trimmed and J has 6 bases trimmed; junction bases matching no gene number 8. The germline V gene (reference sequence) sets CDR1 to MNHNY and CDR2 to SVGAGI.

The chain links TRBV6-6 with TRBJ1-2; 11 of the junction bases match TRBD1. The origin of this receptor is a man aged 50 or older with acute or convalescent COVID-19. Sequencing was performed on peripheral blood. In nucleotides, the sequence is TGTGCCAGCAGTTACGAAGCGGGACAGGGGGGGCATGGCTACACCTTC. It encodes CASSYEAGQGGHGYTF.